Listed below are T cell receptor beta chains from one sample, sequenced in a study of T-cell reconstitution after alpha-beta-depleted transplantation in children. A single record per CDR3 protein comes from TCRdb applying MiXCR to the PCR reads. The sample has around 800,000 distinct CDR3 sequences, 16% seen once; the top ten hold approximately 5%. The sequenced sample was PBMCs, mostly from graft donor cells, obtained 360 days after TCRalphabeta/CD19-depleted stem cell transplant. The source is a male patient younger than 18 who had a stem cell transplant for acute lymphoblastic leukemia, so the T cells may come from the graft donor. Both conserved end residues are part of each CDR3. Each record gives: V gene, D gene, clone size, J gene, CDR3 DNA, CDR3 protein. The D gene is left open where the match is weak. Rows give clone size only sometimes, using once, few, many, or a class for an expanded clone.

TRBV11-2	NA	many	TRBJ1-1	TGTGCCAGCAGCCCCGCAATAAGCGCTTTCTTT	CASSPAISAFF
TRBV11-1	NA	many	TRBJ2-5	TGTGCCAGCAGCTTGAACAGGGTGAGGGAGACCCAGTACTTC	CASSLNRVRETQYF
TRBV2	TRBD2	NA	TRBJ2-1	TGTGCCAGCAGTGAAGCACTCGGCGGGAGCTCCTACAATGAGCAGTTCTTC	CASSEALGGSSYNEQFF
TRBV7-6	TRBD1	many	TRBJ2-1	TGTGCCAGCAGCTTGGGACAGGGAATAGAGCAGTTCTTC	CASSLGQGIEQFF
TRBV7-9	NA	NA	TRBJ2-6	TGTGCCAGCAGCCCAGAATCACCATACTCTGGGGCCAACGTCCTGACTTTC	CASSPESPYSGANVLTF
TRBV7-3	NA	NA	TRBJ2-6	TGTGCCAGCAGCTTAAAAGGGGGAGAGGCTGGGGCCAACGTCCTGACTTTC	CASSLKGGEAGANVLTF
TRBV5-1	TRBD2	few	TRBJ2-3	TGCGCCAGCAGCCTTCCCGGCGGGAGGGCCTTTTGGTATTTT	CASSLPGGRAFWYF
TRBV2	NA	NA	TRBJ1-5	TGTGCCAGCCGAGGACAGTTCAATCAGCCCCAGCATTTT	CASRGQFNQPQHF
TRBV19	NA	NA	TRBJ2-1	TGTGCCAGTAGTATCAGGGGGGGGTTTACAATTGAGCAGTTCTTC	CASSIRGGFTIEQFF
TRBV10-3	NA	few	TRBJ1-1	TGTGCCATCAGTGAAGTGGGGGATGAAGCTTTCTTT	CAISEVGDEAFF
TRBV12-3/TRBV12-4	TRBD2	many	TRBJ2-1	TGTGCCAGCAGAAGCCCGGGACTAGCGGGATTTGGGGAGCAGTTCTTC	CASRSPGLAGFGEQFF
TRBV24-1	NA	few	TRBJ2-5	TGTGCCACCAGTGATGGGCCGGGACTCCACCAAGAGACCCAGTACTTC	CATSDGPGLHQETQYF
TRBV5-1	TRBD2	NA	TRBJ2-7	TGCGCCAGCAGCTATAGCGGGAGCTCGGTCGGGGAGCAGTACTTC	CASSYSGSSVGEQYF
TRBV5-1	NA	NA	TRBJ2-5	TGCGCCAGCAGGTCGGGTCTCAACCCACAAGAGACCCAGTACTTC	CASRSGLNPQETQYF
TRBV5-1	TRBD1	many	TRBJ2-7	TGCGCCAGCAGCTTCCGATCCGGGACAGGGTACGAGCAGTACTTC	CASSFRSGTGYEQYF
TRBV9	TRBD2	NA	TRBJ2-3	TGTGCCAGCAGCGTAGGAGGACTAGCGGGAAGTTCGGATACGCAGTATTTT	CASSVGGLAGSSDTQYF
TRBV11-2	TRBD1	NA	TRBJ2-2	TGTGCCAGCAGCCCCCGGGACAGGGTGAACACCGGGGAGCTGTTTTTT	CASSPRDRVNTGELFF
TRBV5-1	TRBD1	few	TRBJ1-1	TGCGCCAGCAGCGGGCGACAGGGGGCGTACACTGAAGCTTTCTTT	CASSGRQGAYTEAFF
TRBV20-1	TRBD2	few	TRBJ2-7	TGCAGTGCTCCCGGGACTACCTCCTTGACCTACGAGCAGTACTTC	CSAPGTTSLTYEQYF
TRBV4-1	NA	NA	TRBJ2-5	TGCGCCAGCAGCCAACCTCTTGGTAGAGAGACCCAGTACTTC	CASSQPLGRETQYF
TRBV7-9	NA	many	TRBJ1-1	TGTGCCAGCAGTGGTAGGGGGACAAAGAACTTGAACACTGAAGCTTTCTTT	CASSGRGTKNLNTEAFF
TRBV5-1	NA	few	TRBJ2-3	TGCGCCAGCAGCTTGCAACCCGGGAGTAGCACAGATACGCAGTATTTT	CASSLQPGSSTDTQYF
TRBV12-3/TRBV12-4	TRBD2	NA	TRBJ2-7	TGTGCCAGCAGTTTTCCCCTAGCGGGACACAACGAGCAGTACTTC	CASSFPLAGHNEQYF
TRBV19	NA	NA	TRBJ2-5	TGTGCCAGTAGTAATAAGCATAGTGGACTGAGGGAGACCCAGTACTTC	CASSNKHSGLRETQYF
TRBV29-1	NA	NA	TRBJ2-5	TGCAGCGTTACAGTCCTGGGAGAGACCCAGTACTTC	CSVTVLGETQYF
TRBV9	TRBD2	NA	TRBJ2-3	TGTGCCAGCAGCCGGACTAGACTGGCTTCCACAGATACGCAGTATTTT	CASSRTRLASTDTQYF
TRBV7-9	TRBD1	NA	TRBJ1-6	TGTGCCAGCAGATTGGCTGGGGACAGGGGTTCACCCCTCCACTTT	CASRLAGDRGSPLHF
TRBV24-1	TRBD2	NA	TRBJ2-3	TGTGCCACCAGCCTAGCGGGAGGGTCGGATACGCAGTATTTT	CATSLAGGSDTQYF
TRBV29-1	NA	NA	TRBJ1-1	TGCAGCGTCCTCCCCATCCTCAGGGACACTGAAGCTTTCTTT	CSVLPILRDTEAFF
TRBV20-1	NA	NA	TRBJ2-1	TGCAGTGCAAATTGGCTAGGCAATGAGCAGTTCTTC	CSANWLGNEQFF
TRBV19	NA	NA	TRBJ2-2	TGTGCCAGTAGTATTAGTATCCCCGGGGAGCTGTTTTTT	CASSISIPGELFF